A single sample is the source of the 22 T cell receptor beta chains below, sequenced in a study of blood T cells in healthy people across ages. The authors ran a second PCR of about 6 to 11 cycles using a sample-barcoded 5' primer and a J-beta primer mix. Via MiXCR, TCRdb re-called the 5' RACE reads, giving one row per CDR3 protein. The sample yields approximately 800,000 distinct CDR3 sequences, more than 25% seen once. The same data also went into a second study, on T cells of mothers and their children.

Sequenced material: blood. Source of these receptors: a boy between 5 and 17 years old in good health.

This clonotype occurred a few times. The CDR3 is CASREQGNYGYTF. CDR3 coding DNA: TGTGCCAGCAGGGAACAGGGAAACTATGGCTACACCTTC. J is TRBJ1-2 and V is TRBV2, with a tentative D call TRBD1 (6 bases). Looked up from germline, CDR1 is SNHLY and CDR2 is FYNNEI. V gave up 6 bases and J gave up 2 bases, with 10 bases separating them. The CDR3 is 13 residues long.

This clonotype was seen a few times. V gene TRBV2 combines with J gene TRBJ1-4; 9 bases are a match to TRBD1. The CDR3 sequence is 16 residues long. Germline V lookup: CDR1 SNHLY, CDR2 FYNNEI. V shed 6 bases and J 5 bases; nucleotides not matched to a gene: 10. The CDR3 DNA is TGTGCCAGCAGAGATACGGACAGGGGAAGGAATGAAAAACTGTTTTTT. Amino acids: CASRDTDRGRNEKLFF.

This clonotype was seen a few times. Here the CDR3 reads CASSVGQNHEKLFF. For the CDR3, the DNA is TGTGCCAGCAGCGTGGGACAGAACCATGAAAAACTGTTTTTT. The chain carries TRBV7-9 and TRBJ1-4; the match to TRBD1 covers 7 bases. The CDR3 is 14 amino acids. J lost 6 bases, V lost 5 bases, and 6 bases had no gene match. Germline CDR1 and CDR2: SEHNR and FQNEAQ (reference sequence).

CDR3 protein: CATSRDLETQYF. In DNA form, the CDR3 reads TGTGCCACCAGCAGAGATCTTGAGACCCAGTACTTC. This chain connects TRBV15 to TRBJ2-5; D is unclear. Germline CDR1 and CDR2: LNHNV and YYDKDF (reference sequence). V lost 0 bases, J lost 5 bases, and 4 bases lay in between. The CDR3 length is 12 residues.

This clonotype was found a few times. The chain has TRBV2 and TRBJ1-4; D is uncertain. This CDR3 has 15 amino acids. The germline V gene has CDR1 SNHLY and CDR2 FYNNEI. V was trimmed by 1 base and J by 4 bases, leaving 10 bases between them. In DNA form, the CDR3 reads TGTGCCAGCAGTGAAGACACGATGGGTAATGAAAAACTGTTTTTT. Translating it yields CASSEDTMGNEKLFF.

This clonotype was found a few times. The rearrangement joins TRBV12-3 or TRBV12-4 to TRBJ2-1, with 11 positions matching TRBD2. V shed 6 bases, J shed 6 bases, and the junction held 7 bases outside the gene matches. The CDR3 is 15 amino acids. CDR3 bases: TGTGCCAGCAGGATGACTAGCGGGGAGGGCAATGAGCAGTTCTTC. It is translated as CASRMTSGEGNEQFF.

For the CDR3, the DNA is TGTGCCAGCAGTGAACCTGGGAGGTTCGAGGATGAAAAACTGTTTTTT. Translating it yields CASSEPGRFEDEKLFF. This sequence joins TRBV6-1 and TRBJ1-4; D remains unclear. The CDR3 runs 16 residues. Germline CDR1 is MNHNS and CDR2 is SASEGT. Trimming stripped 2 bases from V and 6 bases from J, with 16 bases between.

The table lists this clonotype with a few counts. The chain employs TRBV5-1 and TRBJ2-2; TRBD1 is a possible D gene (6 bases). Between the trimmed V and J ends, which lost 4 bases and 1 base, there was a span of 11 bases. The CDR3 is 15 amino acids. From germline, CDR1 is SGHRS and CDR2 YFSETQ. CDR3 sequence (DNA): TGCGCCAGCAGCCTGGACAGACTGAACACCGGGGAGCTGTTTTTT. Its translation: CASSLDRLNTGELFF.

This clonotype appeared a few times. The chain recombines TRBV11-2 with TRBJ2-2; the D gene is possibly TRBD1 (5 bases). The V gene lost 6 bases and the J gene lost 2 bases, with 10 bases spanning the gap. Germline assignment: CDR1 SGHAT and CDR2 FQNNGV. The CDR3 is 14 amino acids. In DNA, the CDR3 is TGTGCCAGCAGGACAGACGGAAACACCGGGGAGCTGTTTTTT. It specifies CASRTDGNTGELFF.

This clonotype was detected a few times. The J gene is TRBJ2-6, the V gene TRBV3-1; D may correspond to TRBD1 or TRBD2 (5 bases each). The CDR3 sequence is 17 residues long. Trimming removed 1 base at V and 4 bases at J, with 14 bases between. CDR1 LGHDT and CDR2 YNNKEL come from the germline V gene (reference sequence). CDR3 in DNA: TGTGCCAGCAGCCAAGTAGGCCGGGACGGGGGGGCCAACGTCCTGACTTTC. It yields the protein CASSQVGRDGGANVLTF.

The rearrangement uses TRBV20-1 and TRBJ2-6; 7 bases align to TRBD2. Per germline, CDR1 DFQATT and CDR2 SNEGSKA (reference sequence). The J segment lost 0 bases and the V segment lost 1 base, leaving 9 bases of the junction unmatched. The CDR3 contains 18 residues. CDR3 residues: CSARGLAVPDSGANVLTF. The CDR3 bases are TGCAGTGCTAGAGGGCTAGCGGTTCCCGACTCTGGGGCCAACGTCCTGACTTTC.

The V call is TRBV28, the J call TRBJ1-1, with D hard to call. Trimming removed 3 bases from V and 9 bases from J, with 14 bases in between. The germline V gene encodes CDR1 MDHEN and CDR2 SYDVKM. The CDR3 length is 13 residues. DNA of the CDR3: TGTGCCAGCAGTTTGGGTGGCCGGGTGAAAGCTTTCTTT. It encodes CASSLGGRVKAFF.

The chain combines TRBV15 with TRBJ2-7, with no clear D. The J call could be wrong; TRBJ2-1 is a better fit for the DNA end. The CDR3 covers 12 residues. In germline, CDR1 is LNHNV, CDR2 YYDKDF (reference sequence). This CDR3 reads CATSYLNNEQFF. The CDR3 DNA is TGTGCCACCAGCTACTTGAACAATGAGCAGTTCTTC.

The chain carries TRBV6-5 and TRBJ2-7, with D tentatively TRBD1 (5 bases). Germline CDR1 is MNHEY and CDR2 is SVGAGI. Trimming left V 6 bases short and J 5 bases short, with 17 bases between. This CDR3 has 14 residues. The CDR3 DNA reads TGTGCCAGCAGCCAAGGACATGGGGCCGACGAGCAGTACTTC. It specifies CASSQGHGADEQYF.

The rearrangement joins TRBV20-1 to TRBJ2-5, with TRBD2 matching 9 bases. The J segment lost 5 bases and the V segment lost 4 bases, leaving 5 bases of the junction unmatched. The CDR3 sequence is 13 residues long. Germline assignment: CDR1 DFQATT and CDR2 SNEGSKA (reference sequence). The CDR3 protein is CSAKGTSRETQYF. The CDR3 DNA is TGCAGTGCTAAAGGGACTAGCCGGGAGACCCAGTACTTC.

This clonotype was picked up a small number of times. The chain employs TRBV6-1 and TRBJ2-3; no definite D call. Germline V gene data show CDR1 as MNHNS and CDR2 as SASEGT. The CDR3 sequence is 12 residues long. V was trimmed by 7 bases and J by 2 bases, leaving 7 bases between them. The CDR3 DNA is TGTGCCAGCACTAGGGACACAGATACGCAGTATTTT. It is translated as CASTRDTDTQYF.

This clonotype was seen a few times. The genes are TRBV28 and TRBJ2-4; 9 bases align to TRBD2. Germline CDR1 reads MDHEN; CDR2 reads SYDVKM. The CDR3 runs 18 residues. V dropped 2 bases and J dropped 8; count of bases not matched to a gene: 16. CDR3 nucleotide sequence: TGTGCCAGCAGTTTAACGATAGCGGGGGACACAACGGGGGACATTCAGTACTTC. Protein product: CASSLTIAGDTTGDIQYF.

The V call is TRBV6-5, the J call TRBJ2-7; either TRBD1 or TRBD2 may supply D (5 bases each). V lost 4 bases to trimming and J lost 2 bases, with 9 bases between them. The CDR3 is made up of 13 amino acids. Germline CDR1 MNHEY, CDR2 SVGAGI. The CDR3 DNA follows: TGTGCCAGCAGTTCCGGGGCTCCCTACGAGCAGTACTTC. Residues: CASSSGAPYEQYF.

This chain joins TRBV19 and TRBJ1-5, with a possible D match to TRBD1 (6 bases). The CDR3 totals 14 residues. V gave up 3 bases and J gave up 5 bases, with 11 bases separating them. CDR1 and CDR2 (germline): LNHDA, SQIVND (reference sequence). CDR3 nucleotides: TGTGCCAGTAGTATCACCGGGGGCTATCAGCCCCAGCATTTT. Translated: CASSITGGYQPQHF.

For the CDR3, the DNA is TGCGCCAGCCGACGACCAGGGGGCTCCTACAATGAGCAGTTCTTC. Residues: CASRRPGGSYNEQFF. The chain has TRBV5-1 and TRBJ2-1, with 7 bases matching TRBD1. The trim removed 7 bases at V and 0 bases at J, leaving 7 bases unmatched. This CDR3 has 15 amino acids. CDR1 is SGHRS and CDR2 is YFSETQ in the germline V gene.

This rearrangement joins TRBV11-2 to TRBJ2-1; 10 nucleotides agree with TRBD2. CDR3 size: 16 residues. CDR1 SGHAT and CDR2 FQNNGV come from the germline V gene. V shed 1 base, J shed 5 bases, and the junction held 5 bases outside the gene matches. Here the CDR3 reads CASSLAAGGRHNEQFF. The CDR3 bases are TGTGCCAGCAGCTTAGCAGCGGGGGGGCGGCACAATGAGCAGTTCTTC. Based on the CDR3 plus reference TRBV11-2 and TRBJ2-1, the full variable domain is EAGVAQSPRYKIIEKRQSVAFWCNPISGHATLYWYQQILGQGPKLLIQFQNNGVVDDSQLPKDRFSAERLKGVDSTLKIQPAKLEDSAVYLCASSLAAGGRHNEQFFGPGTRLTVL.

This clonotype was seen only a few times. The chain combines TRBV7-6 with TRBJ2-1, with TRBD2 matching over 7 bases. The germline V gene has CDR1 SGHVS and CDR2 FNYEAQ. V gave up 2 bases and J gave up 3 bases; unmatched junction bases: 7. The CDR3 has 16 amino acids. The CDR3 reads CASSLWGGSGYNEQFF. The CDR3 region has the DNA TGTGCCAGCAGCTTATGGGGCGGGAGTGGCTACAATGAGCAGTTCTTC.